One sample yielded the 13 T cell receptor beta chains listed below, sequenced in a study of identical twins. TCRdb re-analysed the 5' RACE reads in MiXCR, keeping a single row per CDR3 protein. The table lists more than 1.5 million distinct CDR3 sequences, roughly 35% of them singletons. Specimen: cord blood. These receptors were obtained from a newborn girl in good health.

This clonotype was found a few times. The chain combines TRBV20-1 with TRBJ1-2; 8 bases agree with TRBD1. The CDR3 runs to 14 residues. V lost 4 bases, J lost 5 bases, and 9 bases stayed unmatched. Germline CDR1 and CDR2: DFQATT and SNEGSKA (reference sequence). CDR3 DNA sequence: TGCAGTGCTACGGGGGACAGGTTGAGATATGGCTACACCTTC. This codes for CSATGDRLRYGYTF.

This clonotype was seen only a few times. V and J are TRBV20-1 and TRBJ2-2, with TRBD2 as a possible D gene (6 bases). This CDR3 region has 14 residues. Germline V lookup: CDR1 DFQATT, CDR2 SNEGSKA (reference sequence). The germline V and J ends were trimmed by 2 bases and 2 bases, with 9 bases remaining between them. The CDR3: CSARPGLNTGELFF. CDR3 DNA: TGCAGTGCTAGACCTGGACTAAACACCGGGGAGCTGTTTTTT.

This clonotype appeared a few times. In DNA, the CDR3 is TGTGCCAGCAGCCAAGATTGGGTACAGGGCACAGATACGCAGTATTTT. Protein sequence: CASSQDWVQGTDTQYF. This rearrangement joins TRBV14 to TRBJ2-3, with D maybe TRBD1 (5 bases). CDR1 and CDR2 (germline): SGHDN, FVKESK. This CDR3 has 16 amino acids. The germline V and J ends were trimmed by 0 bases and 1 base, with 11 bases remaining between them. Looking up the rest from reference TRBV14 and TRBJ2-3 gives the full variable domain: EAGVTQFPSHSVIEKGQTVTLRCDPISGHDNLYWYRRVMGKEIKFLLHFVKESKQDESGMPNNRFLAERTGGTYSTLKVQPAELEDSGVYFCASSQDWVQGTDTQYFGPGTRLTVL.

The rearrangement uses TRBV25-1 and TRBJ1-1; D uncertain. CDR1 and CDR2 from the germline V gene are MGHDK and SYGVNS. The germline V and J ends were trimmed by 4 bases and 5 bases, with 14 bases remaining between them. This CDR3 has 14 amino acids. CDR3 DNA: TGTGCCAGCAGTGCCCAAGGGAGAGGTACTGAAGCTTTCTTT. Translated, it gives CASSAQGRGTEAFF.

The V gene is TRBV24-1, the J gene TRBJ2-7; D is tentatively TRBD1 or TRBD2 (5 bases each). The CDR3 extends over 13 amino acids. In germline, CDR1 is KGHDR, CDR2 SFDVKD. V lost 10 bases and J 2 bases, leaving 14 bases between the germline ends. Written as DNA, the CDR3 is TGTGCCACTCCGGGACGCCCTCCCTACGAGCAGTACTTC. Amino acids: CATPGRPPYEQYF.

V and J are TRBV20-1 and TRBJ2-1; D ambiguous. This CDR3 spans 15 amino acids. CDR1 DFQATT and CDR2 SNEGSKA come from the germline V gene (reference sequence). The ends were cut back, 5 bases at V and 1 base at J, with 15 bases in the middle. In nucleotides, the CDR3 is TGCAGTGCTGCGGTCGGGCCTAGTTCCTACAATGAGCAGTTCTTC. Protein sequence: CSAAVGPSSYNEQFF.

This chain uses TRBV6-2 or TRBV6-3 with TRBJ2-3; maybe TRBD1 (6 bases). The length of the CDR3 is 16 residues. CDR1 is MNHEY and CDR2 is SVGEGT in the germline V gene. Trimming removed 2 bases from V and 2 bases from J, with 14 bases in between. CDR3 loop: CASSYRQAVSTDTQYF. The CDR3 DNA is TGTGCCAGCAGTTACAGACAGGCCGTTTCCACAGATACGCAGTATTTT.

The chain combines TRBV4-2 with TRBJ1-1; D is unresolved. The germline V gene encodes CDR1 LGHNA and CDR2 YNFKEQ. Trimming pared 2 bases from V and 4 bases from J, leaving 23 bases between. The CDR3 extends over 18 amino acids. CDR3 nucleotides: TGTGCCAGCAGCCAATCCAGGTTCGGAACTCCGGGAGGCACTGAAGCTTTCTTT. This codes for CASSQSRFGTPGGTEAFF.

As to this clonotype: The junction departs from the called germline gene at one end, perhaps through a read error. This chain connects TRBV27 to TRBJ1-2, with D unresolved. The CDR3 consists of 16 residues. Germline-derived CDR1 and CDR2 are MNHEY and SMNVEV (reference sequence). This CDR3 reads CASSLSYRALNYGYTF. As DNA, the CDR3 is TGTGCCAGCAGCTTATCATATAGGGCCCTCAACTATGGCTACACCTTC.

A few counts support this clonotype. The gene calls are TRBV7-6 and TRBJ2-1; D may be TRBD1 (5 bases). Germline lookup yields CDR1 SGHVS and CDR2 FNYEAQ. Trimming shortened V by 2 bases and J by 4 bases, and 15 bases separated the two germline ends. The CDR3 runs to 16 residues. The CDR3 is CASSLRGTPGYNEQFF. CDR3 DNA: TGTGCCAGCAGCTTAAGGGGCACGCCTGGGTACAATGAGCAGTTCTTC. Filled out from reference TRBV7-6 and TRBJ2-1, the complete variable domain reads GAGVSQSPRYKVTKRGQDVALRCDPISGHVSLYWYRQALGQGPEFLTYFNYEAQQDKSGLPNDRFSAERPEGSISTLTIQRTEQRDSAMYRCASSLRGTPGYNEQFFGPGTRLTVL.

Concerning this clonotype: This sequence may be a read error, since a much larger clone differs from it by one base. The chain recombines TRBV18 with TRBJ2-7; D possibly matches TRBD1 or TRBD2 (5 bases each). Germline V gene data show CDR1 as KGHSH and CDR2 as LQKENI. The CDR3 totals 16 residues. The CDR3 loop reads CACSLTTGTVSYEQYF. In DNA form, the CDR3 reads TGTGCCTGCTCACTAACTACCGGGACGGTGTCCTACGAGCAGTACTTC.

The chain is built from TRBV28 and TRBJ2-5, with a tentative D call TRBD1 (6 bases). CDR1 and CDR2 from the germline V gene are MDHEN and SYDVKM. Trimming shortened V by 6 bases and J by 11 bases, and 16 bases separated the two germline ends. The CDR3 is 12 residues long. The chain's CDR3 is CASRSGTSEQYF. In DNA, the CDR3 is TGTGCCAGCAGATCCGGGACATCGGAGCAGTACTTC.

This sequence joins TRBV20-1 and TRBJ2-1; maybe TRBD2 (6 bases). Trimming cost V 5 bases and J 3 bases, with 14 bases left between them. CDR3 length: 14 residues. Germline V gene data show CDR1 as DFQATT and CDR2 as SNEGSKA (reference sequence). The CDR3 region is CSARGSVGYNEQFF. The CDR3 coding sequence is TGCAGTGCTCGGGGGAGTGTTGGCTACAATGAGCAGTTCTTC.